This entry describes one TCR beta chain. No antigen is known for it. One base away there is no much larger clone; base qualities are not given. This specimen's time point label, per the study, means: patch test 1, 2 weeks after DPC sensitization. The treatment or condition label on this specimen signifies: therapeutic diphenylcyclopropenone sensitization with weekly scalp DPC. At every patch-test visit, the blood draw took place before the patch test was put on. Patients were eligible if aged 18 to 70, diagnosed with alopecia and judged suitable for DPC therapy, and pregnant patients were excluded. Unfractionated whole blood was collected in Tempus Blood RNA tubes, and total RNA was extracted from that blood. V was cut back by 4 bases and J by 9 bases, leaving a gap of 13 bases between them. CDR1 ENHRY and CDR2 SYGVKD are derived from the germline V gene. The CDR3 goes from the cysteine to the phenylalanine over 13 residues. The DNA shown is the 39-base CDR3, in frame from base 1.

Receptors were amplified or captured by RACE. The sequencer listed for this sample is NextSeq 500. During library preparation, unique molecular identifiers were attached to individual cDNA molecules so that TCRs could be counted quantitatively and reproducibly. For every blood RNA sample, sequencing covered both the TCR alpha and TCR beta chains. On the authors' methods: Samples had a median of 95,638 TCRs, with a range from 23,224 to 690,600. V, J and CDR3 annotation of the TCR reads was performed with the Decombinator software suite. For the PS versus PT1 abundance plots, all samples were subsampled to the same number of TCRs (28,000). Expanded TCRs were defined as absent before sensitization and observed at least eight times at the 2-week time point. The public reads were reprocessed in TCRdb via fastp at Q25 and MiXCR, keeping in-frame beta chains. Records with the same CDR3 protein are collapsed into one entry carrying the most frequent genes and DNA. These V and J calls originate from TCRdb's pipeline instead of the authors' own analysis. Here the sample has roughly 190,000 distinct CDR3 sequences; approximately 20% occur a single time. Under 8.5% of the sample belongs to the ten largest clones.

The data belong to a study of human T cells and chemical hapten exposure (dated by TCRdb to 2020 to 2023). General notes on the study: For sensitization, 2% DPC in acetone was applied to a 2 cm by 2 cm area of upper inner arm skin. Throughout the study period of around 25 weeks, patients also received therapeutic DPC doses to the scalp every week. Patch testing on the upper back used Finn chambers containing 0.01% DPC, with scoring done after 6 days according to International Contact Dermatitis Research Group standards. Alopecia areata with under or over 50% scalp involvement, alopecia totalis and alopecia universalis were represented in the patient cohort, which was mostly female. Libraries were combined into a pool for sequencing, and differences in TCR yield between samples came mainly from small differences in library volumes within the pool. This study followed changes in the peripheral blood TCR repertoire in vivo during primary and secondary sensitization of alopecia patients to the hapten diphenylcyclopropenone (DPC). Blood samples were taken from patients before sensitization (week 0) and then at 2, 6 and about 24 weeks after DPC sensitization. Blood for TCR sequencing was provided by twenty-nine alopecia patients at one to four time points (pre-sensitization, 2, 6 and 24 weeks).

The study at large found these results: Significantly more large CDR3 similarity clusters were formed by expanded TCRs than by pre-sensitization or healthy control sets, consistent with antigen-driven responses. Because all patients had alopecia, a presumed autoimmune disease, the immune response of the patients might differ from that of healthy individuals. A positive correlation was found between the number of PT1 expanded TCRs and patch test score, with significance reached at thresholds 8, 16 and 32 but not 4. The number of TCRs above 1 in 1000 frequency did not change with DPC sensitization; there was no evidence of global repertoire structure alterations. After repeated subsampling, the strength of the expansion versus patch-test correlation and the threshold at which it became significant changed.

The specimen was whole blood, collected in connection with sensitization to the hapten diphenylcyclopropenone (DPC). The V and J genes are TRBV10-3 and TRBJ1-5; TRBD1 could be the D gene, as 5 bases match. This sequence originates from a woman aged 50 to 60 with alopecia areata. Some clones in this sample may be carry-over from other donors' samples. The nucleotide sequence reads as follows: TGTGCCATCAGTGTTTCGGGGGACGGGCCCCAGCATTTT. Translated, this is CAISVSGDGPQHF.